Listed below are T cell receptor beta chains from one sample, sequenced in a study of T cell repertoires in cytomegalovirus infection. Which antigens these TCRs recognize remains unknown. Via MiXCR, TCRdb re-called the reads, giving one row per CDR3 protein. The table records roughly 800,000 distinct CDR3 sequences, about 29% of them present only once. The sample was cultured CD8+ T cells from PBMCs, taken from culture after CMV antigen stimulation. The origin of the receptors is a human donor in good health (CMV status not recorded). Some clones in this sample may be carry-over from other donors' samples. Each CDR3 is given without its conserved first and last residue.

TRBV4-1	TRBJ1-1	ASSQVPPTEAF
TRBV9	TRBJ1-1	ASSVGDRGRVTEAF
TRBV6-6	TRBJ2-1	ASKMGTEQF
TRBV15	TRBJ2-1	ATSRVPRGNEQF
TRBV7-2	TRBJ1-2	ASIEGDRAYGYT
TRBV7-9	TRBJ1-1	ASSLESMNTEAF
TRBV6-1	TRBJ1-1	ASSEDGAGWNTEAF
TRBV6-6	TRBJ2-5	ASSYGLSSGPETQY
TRBV12-3/TRBV12-4	TRBJ2-3	ASKPEPGEPSTDTQY
TRBV23-1	TRBJ1-5	ASSQSYRGGGNQPQH
TRBV7-9	TRBJ2-5	ASSLVDTLFQETQY
TRBV28	TRBJ1-1	ASQGLAFLTEAF
TRBV19	TRBJ1-1	ASSPLTGVDAEAF
TRBV29-1	TRBJ2-1	SLLGQDRSREQF
TRBV14	TRBJ1-3	ASSHMDSGNTIY
TRBV11-1	TRBJ1-2	ASSLARQPLEGYT
TRBV7-3	TRBJ2-7	AGSPLAGLSEQY
TRBV6-6	TRBJ2-1	ASSFLSDSSYNEQF
TRBV2	TRBJ2-3	ASIRTSGSTDTQY
TRBV20-1	TRBJ1-2	SARTGGPSYGYT
TRBV7-8	TRBJ2-7	ASSLVGRGSSYEQY
TRBV6-5	TRBJ2-4	ASSYQYGQGAAKNIQY
TRBV7-2	TRBJ1-5	ASSVIPGGNQPQH
TRBV4-3	TRBJ1-1	ASSLKLWGTEAF
TRBV5-1	TRBJ2-1	ASSQGLAGANEQF
TRBV7-2	TRBJ2-3	ASSSLLAGGSGDTQY
TRBV7-6	TRBJ2-2	ASSLVGDRELF
TRBV20-1	TRBJ2-5	SARDGTRPDTQY
TRBV6-2/TRBV6-3	TRBJ2-1	ASSYSRGNYNEQF
TRBV4-1	TRBJ2-2	ASSLTGVELF
TRBV27	TRBJ1-5	ASSPRWGGNQPQH
TRBV7-2	TRBJ1-5	ASSPGRVTANQPQH